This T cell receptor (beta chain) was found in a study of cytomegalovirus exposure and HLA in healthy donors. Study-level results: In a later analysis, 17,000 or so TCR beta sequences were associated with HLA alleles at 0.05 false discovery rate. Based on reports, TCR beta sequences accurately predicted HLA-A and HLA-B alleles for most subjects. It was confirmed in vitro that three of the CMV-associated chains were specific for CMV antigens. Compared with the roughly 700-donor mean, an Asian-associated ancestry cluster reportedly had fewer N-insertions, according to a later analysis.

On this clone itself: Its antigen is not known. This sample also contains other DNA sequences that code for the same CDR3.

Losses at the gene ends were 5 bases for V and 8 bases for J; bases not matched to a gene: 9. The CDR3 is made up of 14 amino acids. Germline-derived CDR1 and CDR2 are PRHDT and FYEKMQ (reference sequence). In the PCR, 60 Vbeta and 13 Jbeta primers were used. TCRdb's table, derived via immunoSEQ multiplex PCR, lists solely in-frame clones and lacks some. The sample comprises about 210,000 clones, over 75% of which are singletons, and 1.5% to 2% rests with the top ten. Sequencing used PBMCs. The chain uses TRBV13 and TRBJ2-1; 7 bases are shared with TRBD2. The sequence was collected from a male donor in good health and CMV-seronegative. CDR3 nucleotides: TGTGCCAGCAGCATGACTAGCCCACACTATGAGCAGTTCTTC. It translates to CASSMTSPHYEQFF.